Here is one TCR beta chain with its context. The antigen is unknown. This entry belongs to a study of monozygotic twins with inflammatory bowel disease. General study results and limits: Healthy co-twins, by inverse Simpson, had higher TCRbeta diversity than their siblings with IBD.

The CDR3 is 13 residues long. UMIs incorporating a 6-nucleotide sample barcode were appended by means of template switching. Following a re-call of the 5' RACE reads, TCRdb has one entry per CDR3 protein and lacks DNA. This repertoire comprises around 450,000 distinct CDR3 sequences; its ten largest clones make up 2% to 2.5%. The sequence was collected from a human donor with ulcerative colitis or Crohn's disease, or a healthy co-twin of an affected twin (not recorded which). The specimen sequenced was blood. The rearrangement links TRBV12-3 or TRBV12-4 to TRBJ1-1; there is no DNA to check the TCRdb D call of TRBD1. This CDR3 reads CASSSRGHTEAFF.